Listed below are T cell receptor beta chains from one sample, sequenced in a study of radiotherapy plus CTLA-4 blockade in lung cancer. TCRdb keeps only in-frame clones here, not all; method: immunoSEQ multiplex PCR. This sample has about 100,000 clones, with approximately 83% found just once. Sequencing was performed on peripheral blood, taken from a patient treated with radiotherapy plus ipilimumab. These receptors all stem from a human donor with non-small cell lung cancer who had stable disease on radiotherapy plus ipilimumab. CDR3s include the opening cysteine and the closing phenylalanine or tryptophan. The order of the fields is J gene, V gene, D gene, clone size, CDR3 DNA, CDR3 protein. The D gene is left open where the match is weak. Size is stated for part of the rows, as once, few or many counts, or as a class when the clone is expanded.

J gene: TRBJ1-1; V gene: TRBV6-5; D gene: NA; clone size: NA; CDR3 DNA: TGTGCCAGCAGTGTGGCAGGGCCAAACACTGAAGCTTTCTTT; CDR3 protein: CASSVAGPNTEAFF
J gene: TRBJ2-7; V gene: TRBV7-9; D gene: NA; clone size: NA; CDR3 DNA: TGTGCCAGCAGCTTCGGAGGGGGGGACGACTACGAGCAGTACTTC; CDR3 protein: CASSFGGGDDYEQYF
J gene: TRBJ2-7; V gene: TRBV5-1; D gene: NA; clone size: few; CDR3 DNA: TGCGCCAGCAGCTCGCAAGGAGCAGCCTACGAGCAGTACTTC; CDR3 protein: CASSSQGAAYEQYF
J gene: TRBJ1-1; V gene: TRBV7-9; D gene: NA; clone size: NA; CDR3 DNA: TGTGCCAGCAGCTTACTCGGGGGGAACACTGAAGCTTTCTTT; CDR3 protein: CASSLLGGNTEAFF
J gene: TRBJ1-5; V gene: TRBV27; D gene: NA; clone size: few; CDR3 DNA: TGTGCCAGCAGTTCCACCTTACAGGGACCTAGCAATCAGCCCCAGCATTTT; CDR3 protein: CASSSTLQGPSNQPQHF
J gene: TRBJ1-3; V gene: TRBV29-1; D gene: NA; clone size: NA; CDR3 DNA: TGCAGCGTTGAAGAGTCAAAAGGAAACACCATATATTTT; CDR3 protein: CSVEESKGNTIYF
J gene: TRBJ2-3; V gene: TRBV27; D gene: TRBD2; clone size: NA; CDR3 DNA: TGTGCCAGCAGGAGTAGCGGGGTTACAGATACGCAGTATTTT; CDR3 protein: CASRSSGVTDTQYF
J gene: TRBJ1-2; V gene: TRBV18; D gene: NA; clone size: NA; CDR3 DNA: TGTGCCAGCTCACCTGACGGGGGTGCGGAGGGCTACACCTTC; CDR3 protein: CASSPDGGAEGYTF
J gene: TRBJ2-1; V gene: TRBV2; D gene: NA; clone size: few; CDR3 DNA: TGTGCCAGCAGTGAAGGCCCCCTCGTCGAGCAGTTCTTC; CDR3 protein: CASSEGPLVEQFF
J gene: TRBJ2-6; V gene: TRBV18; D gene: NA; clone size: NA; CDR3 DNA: TGTGCCAGCTCACCCAAGGGAGGGGCCAACGTCCTGACTTTC; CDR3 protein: CASSPKGGANVLTF
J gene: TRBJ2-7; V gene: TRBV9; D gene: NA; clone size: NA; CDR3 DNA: TGTGCCAGCAGCGTAGGTCCGGGATCTATCTCCTACGAGCAGTACTTC; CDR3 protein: CASSVGPGSISYEQYF
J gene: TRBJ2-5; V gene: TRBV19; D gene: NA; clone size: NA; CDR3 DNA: TGTGCCAGTAGGCAGGCGGGAGAGACCCAGTACTTC; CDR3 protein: CASRQAGETQYF
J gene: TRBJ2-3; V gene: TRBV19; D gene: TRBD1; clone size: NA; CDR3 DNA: TGTGCCAGTAGTACCTGGGACAGGGAAGATACGCAGTATTTT; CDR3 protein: CASSTWDREDTQYF
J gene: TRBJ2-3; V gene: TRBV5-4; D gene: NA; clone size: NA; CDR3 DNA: TGTGCCAGCAGCGTACCGGGACCAGGCGGCACAGATACGCAGTATTTT; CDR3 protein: CASSVPGPGGTDTQYF
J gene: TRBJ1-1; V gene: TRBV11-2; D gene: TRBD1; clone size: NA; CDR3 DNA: TGTGCCAGCAGCTCTACCCCGGGACAGGGGCCGCTTGAAGCTTTCTTT; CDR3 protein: CASSSTPGQGPLEAFF
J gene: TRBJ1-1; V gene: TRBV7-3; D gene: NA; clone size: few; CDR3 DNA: TGTGCCAGCAGCTTAGGGAGTCGAACCACTGAAGCTTTCTTT; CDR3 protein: CASSLGSRTTEAFF
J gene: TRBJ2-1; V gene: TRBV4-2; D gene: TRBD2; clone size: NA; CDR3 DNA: TGTGCCAGCAGCCAAGATTTGGGGGGGGGTTACAATGAGCAGTTCTTC; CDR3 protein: CASSQDLGGGYNEQFF
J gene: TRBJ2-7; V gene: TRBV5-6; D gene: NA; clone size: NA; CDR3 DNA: TGTGCCAGCAGCTTGTCGAGACTAGGCGACTCCTACGAGCAGTACTTC; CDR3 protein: CASSLSRLGDSYEQYF
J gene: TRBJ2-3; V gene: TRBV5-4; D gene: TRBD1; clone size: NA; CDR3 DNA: TGTGCCAGCACCCCGGGACAGGGGCCCCTGGCAGATACGCAGTATTTT; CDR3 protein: CASTPGQGPLADTQYF
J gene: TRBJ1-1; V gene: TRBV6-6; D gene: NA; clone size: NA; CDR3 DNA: TGTGCCAGCAGTACACAGGTGTTGAACACTGAAGCTTTCTTT; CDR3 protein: CASSTQVLNTEAFF
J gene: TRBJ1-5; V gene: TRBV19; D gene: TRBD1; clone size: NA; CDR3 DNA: TGTGCCAGTAGCCCTCGCCACAGGGGCCTCGACCCCCAGCATTTT; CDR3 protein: CASSPRHRGLDPQHF
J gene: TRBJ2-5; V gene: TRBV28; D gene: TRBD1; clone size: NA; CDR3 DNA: TGTGCCAGCAGTCCGGGGACAGGGTGGGAGACCCAGTACTTC; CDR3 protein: CASSPGTGWETQYF
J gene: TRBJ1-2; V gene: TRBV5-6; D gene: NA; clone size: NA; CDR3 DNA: TGTGCCAGCAGCCCCGGAGGGTTATATGGCTACACCTTC; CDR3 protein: CASSPGGLYGYTF
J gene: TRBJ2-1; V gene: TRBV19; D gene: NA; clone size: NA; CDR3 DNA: TGTGCCAGTAGTATATTCCTTGGGGGTAACTCCTACAATGAGCAGTTCTTC; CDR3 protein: CASSIFLGGNSYNEQFF
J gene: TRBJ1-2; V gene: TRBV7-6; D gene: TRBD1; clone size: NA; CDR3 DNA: TGTGCCAGCAGCCCCCTGGGACAGGGGTATGGCTACACCTTC; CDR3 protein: CASSPLGQGYGYTF
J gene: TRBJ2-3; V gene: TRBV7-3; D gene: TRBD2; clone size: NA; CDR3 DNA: TGTGCCAGCAGCTTAAATAGCGGGGGATCAGATACGCAGTATTTT; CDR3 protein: CASSLNSGGSDTQYF
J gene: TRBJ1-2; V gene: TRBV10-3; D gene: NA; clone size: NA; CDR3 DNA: TGTGCCATCAGTGAGCAGGGTGGGAACTATGGCTACACCTTC; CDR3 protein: CAISEQGGNYGYTF
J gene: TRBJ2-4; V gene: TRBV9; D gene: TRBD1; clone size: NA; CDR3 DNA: TGTGCCAGCAGCCCGGGACAGAGCCCTCCCGCGTACTTC; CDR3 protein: CASSPGQSPPAYF
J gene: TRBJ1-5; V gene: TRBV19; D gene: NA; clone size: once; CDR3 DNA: TGTGCCAGTAGTATAGACAGGGGAGGTCAGCCCCAGCATTTT; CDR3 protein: CASSIDRGGQPQHF
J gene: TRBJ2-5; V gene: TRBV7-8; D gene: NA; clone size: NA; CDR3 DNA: TGTGCCAGCAGCTTATTGGGCAGCGGAGAGACCCAGTACTTC; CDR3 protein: CASSLLGSGETQYF
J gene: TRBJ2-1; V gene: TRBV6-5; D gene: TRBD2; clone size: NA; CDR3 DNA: TGTGCCAGCAAAAATTCACTAGCGCGGGGGGGTGAGCAGTTCTTC; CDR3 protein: CASKNSLARGGEQFF
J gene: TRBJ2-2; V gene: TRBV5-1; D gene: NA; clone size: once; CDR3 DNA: TGCGCCAGCTACGGGGGCAGTACAACCGGGGAGCTGTTTTTT; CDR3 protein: CASYGGSTTGELFF
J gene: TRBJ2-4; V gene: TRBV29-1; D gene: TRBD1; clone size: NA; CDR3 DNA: TGCAGCGTACTGACAGGGGGCGCGGACATTCAGTACTTC; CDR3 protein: CSVLTGGADIQYF
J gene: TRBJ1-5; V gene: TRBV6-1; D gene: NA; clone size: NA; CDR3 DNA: TGTGCCAGCAGTGAAGGATGGGCCAGGGGCCCCCAGCATTTT; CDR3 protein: CASSEGWARGPQHF
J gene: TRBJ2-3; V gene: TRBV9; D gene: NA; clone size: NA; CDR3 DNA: TGTGCCAGCAGCGGGTCTAGCGTCCGCACAGATACGCAGTATTTT; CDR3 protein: CASSGSSVRTDTQYF
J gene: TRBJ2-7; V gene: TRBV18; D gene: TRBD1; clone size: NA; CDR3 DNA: TGTGCCAGCTCACCGATTGGGACAGGGGGGTCAGGCTACGAGCAGTACTTC; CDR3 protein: CASSPIGTGGSGYEQYF
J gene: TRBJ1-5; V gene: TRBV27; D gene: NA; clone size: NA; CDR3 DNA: TGTGCCAGCAGTGGTGAGGGGGGGCGCAATCAGCCCCAGCATTTT; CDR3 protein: CASSGEGGRNQPQHF
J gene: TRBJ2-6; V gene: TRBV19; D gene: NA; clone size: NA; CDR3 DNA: TGTGCCAGTACCCCCAGGCACTCTGGGGCCAACGTCCTGACTTTC; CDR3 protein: CASTPRHSGANVLTF
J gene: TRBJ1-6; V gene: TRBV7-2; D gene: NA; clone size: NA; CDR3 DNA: TGTGCCAGCAGCCTTACCTCCGGGGGGGGAAGCTCCTATAATTCACCCCTCCACTTT; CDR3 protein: CASSLTSGGGSSYNSPLHF
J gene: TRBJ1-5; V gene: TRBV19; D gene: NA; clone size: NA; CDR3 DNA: TGTGCCAGTAGTATACGTTCAGGCAATCAGCCCCAGCATTTT; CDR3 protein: CASSIRSGNQPQHF
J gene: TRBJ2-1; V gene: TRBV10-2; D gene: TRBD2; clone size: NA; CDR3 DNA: TGCGCCAGCAGTTGGACTAGCGGGAGAAGCAATGAGCAGTTCTTC; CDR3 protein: CASSWTSGRSNEQFF
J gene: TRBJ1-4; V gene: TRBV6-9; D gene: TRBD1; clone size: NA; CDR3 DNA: TGTGCCAGCAGTGGGGACAGGGAAGTTCTGTTTTTT; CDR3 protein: CASSGDREVLFF
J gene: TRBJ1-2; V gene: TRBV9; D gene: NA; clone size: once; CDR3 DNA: TGTGCCAGCAGCGCCGGCAGAGGACAGTCGGATGGCTACACCTTC; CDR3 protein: CASSAGRGQSDGYTF
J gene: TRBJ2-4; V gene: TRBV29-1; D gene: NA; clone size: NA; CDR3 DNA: TGCAGCGTCCGAGAAGCGCTAGCCAAAAACATTCAGTACTTC; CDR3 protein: CSVREALAKNIQYF
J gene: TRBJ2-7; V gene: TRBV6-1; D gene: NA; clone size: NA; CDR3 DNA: TGTGCCAGCAGATTGGGGACTTCGACTACTTACGAGCAGTACTTC; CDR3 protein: CASRLGTSTTYEQYF
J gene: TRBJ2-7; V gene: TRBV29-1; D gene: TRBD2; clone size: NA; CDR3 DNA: TGCAGCGCCGAGGGACTAGCGGGAGGCGAGCAGTACTTC; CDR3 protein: CSAEGLAGGEQYF
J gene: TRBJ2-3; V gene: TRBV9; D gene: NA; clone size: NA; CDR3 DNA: TGTGCCAGCAGCGTAGACCAGGTCGCAGATACGCAGTATTTT; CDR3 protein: CASSVDQVADTQYF
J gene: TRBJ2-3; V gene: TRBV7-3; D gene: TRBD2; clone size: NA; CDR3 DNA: TGTGCCAGCAGCTTAAGTCGGGGGGGAGATACGCAGTATTTT; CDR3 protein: CASSLSRGGDTQYF
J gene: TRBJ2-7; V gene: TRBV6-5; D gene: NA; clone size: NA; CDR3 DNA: TGTGCCAGCAGCTCAGGGGTCATGCACGAGCAGTACTTC; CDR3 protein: CASSSGVMHEQYF
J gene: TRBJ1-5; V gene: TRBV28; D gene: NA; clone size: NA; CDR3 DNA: TGTGCCAGCAGTTTAGTGGCAGGTGGGACAAATCAGCCCCAGCATTTT; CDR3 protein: CASSLVAGGTNQPQHF
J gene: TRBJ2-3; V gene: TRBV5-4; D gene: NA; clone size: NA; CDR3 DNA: TGTGCCAGCAGCTCCGGCCGGGTTTCAGATACGCAGTATTTT; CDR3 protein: CASSSGRVSDTQYF
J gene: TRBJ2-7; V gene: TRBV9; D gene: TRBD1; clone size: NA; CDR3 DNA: TGTGCCAGCAGCGACCGGGACAGGGGACAAAGGGTCTACGAGCAGTACTTC; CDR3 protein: CASSDRDRGQRVYEQYF
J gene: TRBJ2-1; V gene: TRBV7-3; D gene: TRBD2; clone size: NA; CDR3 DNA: TGTGCCAGCAGCCGAGGGACTAGCGGGGGAGACAATGAGCAGTTCTTC; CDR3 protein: CASSRGTSGGDNEQFF
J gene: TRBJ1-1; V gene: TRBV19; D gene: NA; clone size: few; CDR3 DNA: TGTGCCAGCCGAGGGGTCACTGAAGCTTTCTTT; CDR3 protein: CASRGVTEAFF